Listed here is a single T cell receptor beta chain. Its antigen remains unknown. Assay used: immunoSEQ multiplex PCR; TCRdb lists only in-frame clones, some missing. The table lists some 130,000 clones, about 85% of them singletons. The sample is drawn from a study of T cell responses to AZD1222 COVID-19 vaccine. Across the study: Researchers grouped second doses given at about 4 or about 12 weeks into one pool.

V dropped 8 bases and J dropped 0 bases, with 17 bases sitting between them. The CDR3 totals 17 residues. Whole-study findings and limits: Vaccine-related CD4 TCRs covered spike, predominating at 160-218 and 743-854. Repertoires were obtained solely post-peak T cell response.

This TCR was recovered from an adult in good health. The source material was peripheral blood, sampled on day 0 of AZD1222 vaccination. This chain uses TRBV23-1 with TRBJ1-6, with D maybe TRBD1 (5 bases). TRBV23-1 is known as an ORF, though its function is uncertain. The CDR3 sequence: CASLRTGGFSYNSPLHF. The DNA for the CDR3 is TGCGCCAGCCTCCGGACGGGGGGTTTCTCCTATAATTCACCCCTCCACTTT.